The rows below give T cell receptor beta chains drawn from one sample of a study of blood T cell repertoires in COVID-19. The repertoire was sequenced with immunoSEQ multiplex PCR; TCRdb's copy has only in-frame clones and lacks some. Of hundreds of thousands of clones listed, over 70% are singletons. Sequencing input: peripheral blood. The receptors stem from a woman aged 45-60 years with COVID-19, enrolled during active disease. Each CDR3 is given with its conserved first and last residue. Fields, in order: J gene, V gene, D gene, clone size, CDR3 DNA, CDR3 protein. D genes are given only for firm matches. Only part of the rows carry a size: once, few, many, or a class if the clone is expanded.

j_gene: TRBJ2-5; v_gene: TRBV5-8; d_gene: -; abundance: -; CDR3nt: TGTGCCAGCAGCCCAGGACAGCAAGAGACCCAGTACTTC; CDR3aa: CASSPGQQETQYF
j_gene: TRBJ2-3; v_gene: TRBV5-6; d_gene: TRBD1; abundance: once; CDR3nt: TGTGCCAGCAGCCTCGGACAGGGCTTTAGCACAGATACGCAGTATTTT; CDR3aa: CASSLGQGFSTDTQYF
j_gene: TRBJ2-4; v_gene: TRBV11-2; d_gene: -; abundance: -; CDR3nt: TGTGCCAGCAGCTTTGGTTCCAGGGATGGAAACATTCAGTACTTC; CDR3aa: CASSFGSRDGNIQYF
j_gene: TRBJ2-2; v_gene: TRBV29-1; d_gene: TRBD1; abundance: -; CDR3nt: TGCAGCGTGGACAGGGGGTACACCGGGGAGCTGTTTTTT; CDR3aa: CSVDRGYTGELFF
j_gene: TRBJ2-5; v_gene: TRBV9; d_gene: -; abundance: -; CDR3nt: TGTGCCAGCAGCGTTTGGGCATCCCAAGAGACCCAGTACTTC; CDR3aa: CASSVWASQETQYF
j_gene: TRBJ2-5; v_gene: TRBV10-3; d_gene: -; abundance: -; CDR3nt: TGTGCCATCAGTGACCAACTAAGTGAGACCCAGTACTTC; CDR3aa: CAISDQLSETQYF
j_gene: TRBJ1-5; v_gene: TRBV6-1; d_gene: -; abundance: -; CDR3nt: TGTGCCAGCAGTGAAAGTGGGTCGGGAACCCTGGGGCCCCAGCATTTT; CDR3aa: CASSESGSGTLGPQHF
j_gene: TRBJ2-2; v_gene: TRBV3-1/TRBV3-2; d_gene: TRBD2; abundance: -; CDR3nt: TGTGCCAGCATCCGTGGCGGGAGCAGGACCTCCGGGGAGCTGTTTTTT; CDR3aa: CASIRGGSRTSGELFF
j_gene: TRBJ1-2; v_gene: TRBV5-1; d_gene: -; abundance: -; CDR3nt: TGCGCCAGCAGCTTGTTTGCCGGCTATGGCTACACCTTC; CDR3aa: CASSLFAGYGYTF
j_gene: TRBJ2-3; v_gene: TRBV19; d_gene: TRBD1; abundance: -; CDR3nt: TGTGCCAGTAGTAAAGGACAGGGACCTACAGATACGCAGTATTTT; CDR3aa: CASSKGQGPTDTQYF
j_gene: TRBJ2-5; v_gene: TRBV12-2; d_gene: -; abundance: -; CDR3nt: TGTGCAAGTCGTCCCCCGGGCTCCGGGAGAGACCAAGAGACCCAGTACTTC; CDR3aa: CASRPPGSGRDQETQYF
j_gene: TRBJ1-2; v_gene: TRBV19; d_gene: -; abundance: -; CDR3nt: TGTGCCAGTAACATAGAGGGCCCTACTAACTATGGCTACACCTTC; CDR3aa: CASNIEGPTNYGYTF
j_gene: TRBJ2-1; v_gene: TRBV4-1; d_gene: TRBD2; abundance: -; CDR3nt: TGCGCCGCAGCAGCTACTAGCGGCTACAATGAGCAGTTCTTC; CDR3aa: CAAAATSGYNEQFF
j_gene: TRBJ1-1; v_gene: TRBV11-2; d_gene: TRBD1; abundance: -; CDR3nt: TGTGCCAGCAGCTTAGTAATGACAGGGGTTGGAGCTTTCTTT; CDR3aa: CASSLVMTGVGAFF
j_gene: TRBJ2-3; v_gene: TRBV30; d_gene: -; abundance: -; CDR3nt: TGTGCCTGGAGTCCACCATTACTTCATACGCAGTATTTT; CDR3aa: CAWSPPLLHTQYF
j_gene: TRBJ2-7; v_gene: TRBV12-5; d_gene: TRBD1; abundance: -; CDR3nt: TGTGCTAGTGGACTTGGACAGGGTCGGACCTACGAGCAGTACTTC; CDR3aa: CASGLGQGRTYEQYF
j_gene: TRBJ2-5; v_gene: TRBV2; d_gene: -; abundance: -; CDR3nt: TGTGCCAGCAGTCTACTATGGGGAGGAGAGACCCAGTACTTC; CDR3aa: CASSLLWGGETQYF
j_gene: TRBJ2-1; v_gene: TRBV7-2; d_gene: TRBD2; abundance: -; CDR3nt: TGTGCCAGCAGCTTCGGTCCTAGCGGGGTTTACAATGAGCAGTTCTTC; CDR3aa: CASSFGPSGVYNEQFF
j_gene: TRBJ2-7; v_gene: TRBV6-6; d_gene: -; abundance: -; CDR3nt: TGTGCCAGCAGCCCTCGTGCCCAAGACTACTACGAGCAGTACTTC; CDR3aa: CASSPRAQDYYEQYF
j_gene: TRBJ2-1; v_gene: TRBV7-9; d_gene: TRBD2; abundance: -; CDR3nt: TGTGCCAGCAAACCGGTCGGGACTAGCGGAGAGGGTTACAATGAGCAGTTCTTC; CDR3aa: CASKPVGTSGEGYNEQFF
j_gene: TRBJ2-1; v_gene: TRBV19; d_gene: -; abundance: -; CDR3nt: TGTGCCAGTAGTCTTGCGGGGGCGAGGAATGAGCAGTTCTTC; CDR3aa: CASSLAGARNEQFF
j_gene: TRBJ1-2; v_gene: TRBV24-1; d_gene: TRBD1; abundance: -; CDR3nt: TGTGCCACCAGTGATCGACAGGGTAACTATGGCTACACCTTC; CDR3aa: CATSDRQGNYGYTF
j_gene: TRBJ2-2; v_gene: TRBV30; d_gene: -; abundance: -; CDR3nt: TGTGCCTGGAGGGGAGGGAACACCGGGGAGCTGTTTTTT; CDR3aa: CAWRGGNTGELFF
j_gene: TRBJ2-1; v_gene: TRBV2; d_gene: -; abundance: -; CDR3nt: TGTGCCAGCAGTGAAAGCTCCAATGAGCAGTTCTTC; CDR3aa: CASSESSNEQFF
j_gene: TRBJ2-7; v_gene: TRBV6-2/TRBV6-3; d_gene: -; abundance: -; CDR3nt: TGTGCCAGCAGTTACTCGAGGGACTACGAGCAGTACTTC; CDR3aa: CASSYSRDYEQYF
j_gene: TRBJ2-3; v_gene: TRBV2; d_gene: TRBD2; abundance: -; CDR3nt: TGTGCCAGCTCCCGCTGGGGTCGCGGGAGCCCAGATACGCAGTATTTT; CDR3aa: CASSRWGRGSPDTQYF
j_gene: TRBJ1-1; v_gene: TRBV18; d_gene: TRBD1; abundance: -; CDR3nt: TGTGCCAGCTCACCCCGGACAGGTTTGCCCACTGAAGCTTTCTTT; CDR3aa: CASSPRTGLPTEAFF
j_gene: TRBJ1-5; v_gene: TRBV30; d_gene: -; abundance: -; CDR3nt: TGTGCCTGGAGTGTAACCAGGGGTAGCCAGCCCCAGCATTTT; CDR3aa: CAWSVTRGSQPQHF
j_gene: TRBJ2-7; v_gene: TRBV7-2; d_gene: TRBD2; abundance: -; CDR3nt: TGTGCCAGCAGCCCGCGACTAGCGGGAAGCTCCTACGAGCAGTACTTC; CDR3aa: CASSPRLAGSSYEQYF
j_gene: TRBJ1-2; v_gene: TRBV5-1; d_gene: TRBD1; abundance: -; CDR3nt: TGCGCCAGCAGCAAAGGACAGGGAACGCCCTATGGCTACACCTTC; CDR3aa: CASSKGQGTPYGYTF
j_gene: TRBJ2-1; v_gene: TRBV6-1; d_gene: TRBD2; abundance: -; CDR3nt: TGTGCCAGCAGTGATAGCGGGGGGCGCATCGCCAATGAGCAGTTCTTC; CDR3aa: CASSDSGGRIANEQFF